The 14 T cell receptor beta chains presented below share a single source sample, sequenced in a study of post-analysis software for immune sequencing data. TCR beta cDNA libraries included unique molecular identifiers. MiXCR, applied by TCRdb to the PCR reads, yields one record per CDR3 protein. The data contain approximately 730,000 distinct CDR3 sequences, roughly 27% of them seen just once; the ten biggest clones take up 0.55% to 0.65%. No antigen has been identified for these receptors. Broader study findings: Controls showed lower frequencies than patients for 4 or 5 TRBV segments, and TRBV5-6, TRBV5-1 and TRBV20-1 were among these.

Sequences were obtained from blood. These receptors were taken from a girl aged 5 to 17 with multiple sclerosis.

This clonotype has just a few counts. This sequence joins TRBV7-2 and TRBJ1-1; D gene ambiguous. The CDR3 runs to 15 residues. Trimming removed 3 bases from V and 3 bases from J, with 14 bases in between. The germline V gene encodes CDR1 SGHTA and CDR2 FQGNSA. CDR3 bases: TGTGCCAGCAGCTTCCAGGTAAAGCGGTACACTGAAGCTTTCTTT. Encoded protein: CASSFQVKRYTEAFF.

The gene calls are TRBV6-5 and TRBJ1-1, with D possibly TRBD1 on 5 matching bases. Germline loops: CDR1 MNHEY, CDR2 SVGAGI. The CDR3 covers 14 residues. Trimming removed 2 bases at V and 4 bases at J, with 11 bases between. The CDR3 is CASSYLLGGTEAFF. DNA of the CDR3: TGTGCCAGCAGTTACCTTTTGGGGGGCACTGAAGCTTTCTTT.

V usage is TRBV7-2 and J usage is TRBJ2-1; D is possibly TRBD1 or TRBD2 (6 bases each). The CDR3 covers 16 residues. CDR1 is SGHTA and CDR2 is FQGNSA in the germline V gene. V lost 5 bases and J 7 bases, leaving 21 bases between the germline ends. As DNA, the CDR3 is TGTGCCAGCAGCCCGGTCGGGGGCCCCCCGGGGAATGAGCAGTTCTTC. Protein product: CASSPVGGPPGNEQFF.

This clonotype has more than one count but fewer than ten. V gene TRBV18 combines with J gene TRBJ2-3; D gene unclear. This CDR3 comprises 15 residues. V lost 0 bases to trimming and J lost 3 bases, with 10 bases between them. Germline loops: CDR1 KGHSH, CDR2 LQKENI. CDR3 residues: CASSPPVLGTDTQYF. The CDR3 bases are TGTGCCAGCTCACCACCTGTCCTGGGGACAGATACGCAGTATTTT.

There are a few counts of this clonotype. The chain employs TRBV9 and TRBJ1-5; 7 bases match TRBD1. Germline CDR1 SGDLS, CDR2 YYNGEE. The V segment lost 3 bases and the J segment 3 bases; nucleotides outside the gene matches: 3. The length of the CDR3 is 14 residues. CDR3 in amino acids: CASSAQGDNQPQHF. CDR3 DNA sequence: TGTGCCAGCAGCGCTCAGGGGGACAATCAGCCCCAGCATTTT.

In this sample, this clonotype turned up a few times. This chain uses TRBV4-3 with TRBJ2-4; 8 bases agree with TRBD2. V shed 3 bases and J 8 bases; nucleotides not matched to a gene: 18. The CDR3 runs 18 residues. Per germline, CDR1 LGHNA and CDR2 YSLEER. Here the CDR3 DNA reads TGCGCCAGCAGCCATTTCCCCGGGCCAGCGGGAGCGTCGGACATTCAGTACTTC. Translation: CASSHFPGPAGASDIQYF.

V and J are TRBV6-6 and TRBJ1-2; TRBD1 is a possible D gene (6 bases). The CDR3 consists of 16 residues. The germline V gene has CDR1 MNHNY and CDR2 SVGAGI (reference sequence). The ends were cut back, 2 bases at V and 2 bases at J, with 15 bases in the middle. The CDR3 coding sequence is TGTGCCAGCAGTTACCCCCAGGGGCTTGAAAACTATGGCTACACCTTC. Its protein is CASSYPQGLENYGYTF.

This clonotype was seen only a few times. The chain couples TRBV29-1 to TRBJ2-7, with 10 bases identical to TRBD2. J gave up 4 bases and V 5 bases, and 5 bases lay outside the gene matches. CDR1 is SQVTM, CDR2 ANQGSEA, per germline. This CDR3 is built from 13 residues. CDR3 protein: CSVLSGRFYEQYF. The CDR3 DNA follows: TGCAGCGTTCTTAGCGGGAGGTTTTACGAGCAGTACTTC.

This clonotype was counted only a few times. V gene TRBV6-5 combines with J gene TRBJ2-5; 7 bases line up with TRBD2. This CDR3 is built from 15 residues. The junction had 11 bases not matched to a gene; V was cut back by 6 bases and J by 4 bases. Germline V gene sequence: CDR1 MNHEY, CDR2 SVGAGI. The DNA for the CDR3 is TGTGCCAGCAGGAGGACTAGAGGGCGCGGAGAGACCCAGTACTTC. Translating gives CASRRTRGRGETQYF.

The rearrangement joins TRBV5-1 to TRBJ1-5, with D unclear. The germline V and J ends were trimmed by 0 bases and 1 base, with 11 bases remaining between them. The CDR3 length is 16 residues. CDR1 is SGHRS and CDR2 is YFSETQ in the germline V gene. CDR3: CASSLGRVRSNQPQHF. In DNA form, the CDR3 reads TGCGCCAGCAGCTTGGGTAGAGTGAGGAGCAATCAGCCCCAGCATTTT.

This clonotype was observed at least ten times. This chain connects TRBV27 to TRBJ1-2; the D gene is possibly TRBD1 (5 bases). This CDR3 is 13 amino acids long. V lost 2 bases, J lost 4 bases, and 8 bases lay in between. Germline V gives CDR1 MNHEY, CDR2 SMNVEV (reference sequence). CDR3 region: CASSLQGGYGYTF. CDR3 nucleotides: TGTGCCAGCAGTTTACAGGGTGGCTATGGCTACACCTTC.

This clonotype has more than one count but fewer than ten. The chain joins TRBV28 to TRBJ1-1; 10 bases align to TRBD1. The germline CDR1 and CDR2 sequences are MDHEN and SYDVKM. Losses at the gene ends were 9 bases for V and 4 bases for J; bases not matched to a gene: 11. The CDR3 extends over 15 amino acids. CDR3 region: CASHRDRGRGTEAFF. The CDR3 DNA follows: TGTGCCAGTCACCGGGACAGGGGCCGGGGCACTGAAGCTTTCTTT.

The chain links TRBV10-3 to TRBJ2-1, with 7 positions matching TRBD2. The CDR3 runs to 14 residues. The V segment lost 6 bases and the J segment 2 bases; nucleotides outside the gene matches: 4. In germline, CDR1 is ENHRY, CDR2 SYGVKD. CDR3 residues: CAIRGGTTYNEQFF. In DNA form, the CDR3 reads TGTGCCATCAGGGGGGGGACCACCTACAATGAGCAGTTCTTC.

The rearrangement links TRBV7-9 to TRBJ1-2; D may be TRBD1 (5 bases). The CDR3 spans 14 residues. Germline CDR1 and CDR2: SEHNR and FQNEAQ (reference sequence). The V and J ends lost 4 bases and 5 bases respectively, with 14 bases between them. CDR3 residues: CASSSVGETYGYTF. CDR3 nucleotides: TGTGCCAGCAGCTCGGTAGGGGAAACGTATGGCTACACCTTC.